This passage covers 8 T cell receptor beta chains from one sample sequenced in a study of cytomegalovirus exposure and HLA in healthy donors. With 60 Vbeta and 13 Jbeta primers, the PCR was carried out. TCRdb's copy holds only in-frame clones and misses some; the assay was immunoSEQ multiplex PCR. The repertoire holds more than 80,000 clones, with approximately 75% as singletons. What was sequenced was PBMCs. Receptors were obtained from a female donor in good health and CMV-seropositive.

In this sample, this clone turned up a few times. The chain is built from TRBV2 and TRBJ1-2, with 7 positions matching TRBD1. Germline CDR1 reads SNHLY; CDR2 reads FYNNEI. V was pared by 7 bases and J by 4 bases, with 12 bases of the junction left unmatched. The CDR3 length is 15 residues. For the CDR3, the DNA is TGTGCCAGCATCCCTGGGACAGCCCCTCCCTATGGCTACACCTTC. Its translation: CASIPGTAPPYGYTF.

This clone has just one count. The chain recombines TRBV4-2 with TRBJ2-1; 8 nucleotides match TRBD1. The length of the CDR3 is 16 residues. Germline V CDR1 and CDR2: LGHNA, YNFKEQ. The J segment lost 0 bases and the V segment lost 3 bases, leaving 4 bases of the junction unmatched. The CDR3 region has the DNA TGTGCCAGCAGCCAGAGGACAGGGAGCTCCTACAATGAGCAGTTCTTC. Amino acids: CASSQRTGSSYNEQFF.

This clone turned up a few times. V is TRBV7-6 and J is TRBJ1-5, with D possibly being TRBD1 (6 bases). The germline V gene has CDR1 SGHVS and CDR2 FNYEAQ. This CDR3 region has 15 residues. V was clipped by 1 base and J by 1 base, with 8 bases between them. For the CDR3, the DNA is TGTGCCAGCAGCTTAGGGGGGGGCAGCAATCAGCCCCAGCATTTT. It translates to CASSLGGGSNQPQHF.

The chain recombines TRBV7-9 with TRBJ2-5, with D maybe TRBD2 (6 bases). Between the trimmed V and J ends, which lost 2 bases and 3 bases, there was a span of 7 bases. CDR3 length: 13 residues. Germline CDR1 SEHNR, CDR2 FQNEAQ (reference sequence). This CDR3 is CASSLIAEETQYF. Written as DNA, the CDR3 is TGTGCCAGCAGCTTAATAGCGGAAGAGACCCAGTACTTC.

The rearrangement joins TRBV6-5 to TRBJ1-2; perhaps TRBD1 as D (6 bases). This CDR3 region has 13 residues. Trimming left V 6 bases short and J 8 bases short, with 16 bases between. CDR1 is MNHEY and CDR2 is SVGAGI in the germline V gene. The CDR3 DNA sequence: TGTGCCAGCAGCGCCACAGGGATAGGAGGCTACACCTTC. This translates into CASSATGIGGYTF.

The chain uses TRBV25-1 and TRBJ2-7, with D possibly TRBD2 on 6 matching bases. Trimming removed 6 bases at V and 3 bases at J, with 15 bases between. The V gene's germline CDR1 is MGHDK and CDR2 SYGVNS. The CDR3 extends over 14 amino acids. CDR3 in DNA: TGTGCCAGCAGCGCCTCGGGGGTCGGCTACGAGCAGTACTTC. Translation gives CASSASGVGYEQYF.

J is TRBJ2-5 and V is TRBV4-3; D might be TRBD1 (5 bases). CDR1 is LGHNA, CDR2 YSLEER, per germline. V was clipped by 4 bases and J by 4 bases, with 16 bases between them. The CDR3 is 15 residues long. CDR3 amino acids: CASSRTGQGGETQYF. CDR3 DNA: TGCGCCAGCAGCCGAACGGGTCAGGGTGGAGAGACCCAGTACTTC.

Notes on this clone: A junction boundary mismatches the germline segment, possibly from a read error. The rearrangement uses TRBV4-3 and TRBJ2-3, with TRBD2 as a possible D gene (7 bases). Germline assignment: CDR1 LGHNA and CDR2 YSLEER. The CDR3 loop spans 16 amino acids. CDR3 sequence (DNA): TGCGCCAGCAGCCAAGATTTCGGGGGGCCGGGAGATGCGCAGTATTTT. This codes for CASSQDFGGPGDAQYF.